Following are 23 T cell receptor beta chains from one sample sequenced in a study of T cells in Graves' hyperthyroidism and ophthalmopathy. TCR beta CDR3 sequences were amplified from RNA transcripts. HTBI primers were employed in a first-round RT-PCR of the TCR CDR3. Each CDR3 protein is one row after TCRdb ran MiXCR on the multiplex PCR reads. The sample holds approximately 610,000 distinct CDR3 sequences, over 15% seen once. The sample taken for sequencing was blood. The receptors here all came from a woman aged 18-29 years with Graves' hyperthyroidism.

This clonotype was picked up many times. The gene calls are TRBV6-1 and TRBJ2-7; TRBD2 is a possible D gene (6 bases). Trimming cost V 8 bases and J 0 bases, with 14 bases left between them. Germline CDR1 and CDR2: MNHNS and SASEGT. The CDR3 is 14 amino acids. The CDR3 spells CASRERQYSYEQYF. Here the CDR3 DNA reads TGTGCCAGCCGGGAGAGACAGTACTCCTACGAGCAGTACTTC.

The sample holds a few counts of this clonotype. V gene TRBV12-3 or TRBV12-4 combines with J gene TRBJ2-5; a weak D match, TRBD1 (6 bases). V lost 4 bases to trimming and J lost 5 bases, with 14 bases between them. CDR3 length: 14 residues. The CDR3: CASSSTGFRETQYF. For the CDR3, the DNA is TGTGCCAGCAGTTCTACAGGGTTTCGGGAGACCCAGTACTTC.

In regard to this clonotype: This may arise from a read error, as a much more abundant clone is one base away. The rearrangement joins TRBV12-3 or TRBV12-4 to TRBJ2-5; maybe TRBD2 (5 bases). The CDR3 loop spans 12 amino acids. The CDR3 reads CAGSPWEETQYF. The CDR3 DNA follows: TGTGCCGGCAGTCCTTGGGAGGAGACCCAGTACTTC.

Note on this clonotype: The conserved final phenylalanine or tryptophan is absent from the CDR3, which likely points to a read error. The rearrangement uses TRBV4-2 and TRBJ1-1; 9 bases align to TRBD1. This CDR3 is built from 17 residues. Looked up from germline, CDR1 is LGHNA and CDR2 is YNFKEQ. V gave up 0 bases and J gave up 5 bases; unmatched junction bases: 10. In nucleotides, the CDR3 is TGTGCCAGCAGCCAAGATTACCGGGACAGGGTATATACTGAAGCTTTCCTT. It translates to CASSQDYRDRVYTEAFL.

The chain uses TRBV9 and TRBJ1-1; D might be TRBD1 (5 bases). The CDR3 runs 16 residues. Germline CDR1 reads SGDLS; CDR2 reads YYNGEE. Trimming pared 5 bases from V and 4 bases from J, leaving 21 bases between. The CDR3 sequence is CASRPGGALWGTEAFF. In DNA, the CDR3 is TGTGCCAGCAGGCCCGGTGGGGCCCTATGGGGCACTGAAGCTTTCTTT.

The DNA for the CDR3 is TGTGCCAGCACCCTCGGGGGGGGGTTCAATGAGCAGTTCTTC. Its protein is CASTLGGGFNEQFF. This rearrangement joins TRBV12-3 or TRBV12-4 to TRBJ2-1, with 8 bases fitting TRBD2. The junction had 8 bases not matched to a gene; V was cut back by 7 bases and J by 6 bases. CDR3 length: 14 amino acids.

About this clonotype: Since a much larger clone is just one base distant, this may be a read error. The rearrangement uses TRBV12-3 or TRBV12-4 and TRBJ2-7, with 11 bases identical to TRBD2. This CDR3 has 14 residues. The CDR3 loop is CASSTTSGNYEQCF. The CDR3, as DNA: TGTGCCAGCAGCACGACTAGCGGGAATTACGAGCAGTGCTTC.

This clonotype has more than one count but fewer than ten. J is TRBJ2-7 and V is TRBV29-1; D is uncertain. V lost 4 bases to trimming and J lost 4 bases, with 23 bases between them. Germline V CDR1 and CDR2: SQVTM, ANQGSEA. The CDR3 length is 16 residues. This CDR3 is CSVGSKNPPASYEQYF. Here the CDR3 DNA reads TGCAGCGTTGGATCCAAGAACCCTCCAGCGTCTTACGAGCAGTACTTC.

The chain combines TRBV4-1 with TRBJ2-5, with D possibly called TRBD1 or TRBD2 (5 bases each). The CDR3 runs to 15 residues. V lost 0 bases, J lost 7 bases, and 15 bases lay in between. Germline CDR1 and CDR2: MGHRA and YSYEKL. The CDR3 loop reads CASSQEGDGAGTQYF. The DNA for the CDR3 is TGCGCCAGCAGCCAAGAGGGTGACGGGGCCGGGACCCAGTACTTC.

This clonotype was found a few times. The V and J genes are TRBV9 and TRBJ1-2; 9 positions match TRBD1. This CDR3 has 15 residues. The germline CDR1 and CDR2 sequences are SGDLS and YYNGEE. V trimming: 3 bases; J trimming: 5 bases; junction bases outside the gene matches: 8. CDR3 protein: CASSAGDRETYGYTF. CDR3 sequence (DNA): TGTGCCAGCAGCGCAGGGGACAGGGAAACATATGGCTACACCTTC.

V is TRBV4-3 and J is TRBJ2-7; 8 bases match TRBD2. Germline V gives CDR1 LGHNA, CDR2 YSLEER. V trimming: 1 base; J trimming: 5 bases; junction bases outside the gene matches: 4. The CDR3 has 14 amino acids. CDR3 protein: CASSQAGGPHEQYF. The CDR3, as DNA: TGCGCCAGCAGCCAAGCGGGGGGGCCCCACGAGCAGTACTTC.

This clonotype showed up many times. V is TRBV7-8 and J is TRBJ2-1; D unresolved. V was clipped by 1 base and J by 7 bases, with 8 bases between them. In germline, CDR1 is SGHVS, CDR2 FQNEAQ. This CDR3 has 13 residues. The CDR3 protein is CASSLVVANEQFF. In nucleotides, the CDR3 is TGTGCCAGCAGCTTAGTAGTGGCGAATGAGCAGTTCTTC. Combining the CDR3 with reference TRBV7-8 and TRBJ2-1 gives the whole variable domain GAGVSQSPRYKVAKRGQDVALRCDPISGHVSLFWYQQALGQGPEFLTYFQNEAQLDKSGLPSDRFFAERPEGSVSTLKIQRTQQEDSAVYLCASSLVVANEQFFGPGTRLTVL.

The chain recombines TRBV10-1 with TRBJ2-3; 8 bases align to TRBD2. The CDR3 covers 16 residues. V was pared by 4 bases and J by 3 bases, with 9 bases of the junction left unmatched. From germline, CDR1 is WNHNN and CDR2 SYGVQD (reference sequence). In nucleotides, the CDR3 is TGCGCCAGCAGTGGGGGGGGCGGGGGGATAACAGATACGCAGTATTTT. Protein product: CASSGGGGGITDTQYF.

The J gene is TRBJ2-2, the V gene TRBV2; TRBD1 is a possible D gene (6 bases). The CDR3 extends over 15 amino acids. Trimming stripped 1 base from V and 2 bases from J, with 8 bases between. The germline gives CDR1 SNHLY, CDR2 FYNNEI. The CDR3 bases are TGTGCCAGCAGTGAAGGGGGGCTTAACACCGGGGAGCTGTTTTTT. It codes for CASSEGGLNTGELFF.

This clonotype appeared many times. The chain carries TRBV28 and TRBJ1-1, with D hard to call. Germline V CDR1 and CDR2: MDHEN, SYDVKM. Between the trimmed V and J ends, which lost 5 bases and 1 base, there was a span of 11 bases. The CDR3 spans 14 residues. CDR3 region: CASSPGSRNTEAFF. CDR3 in DNA: TGTGCCAGCAGTCCTGGGTCTAGGAACACTGAAGCTTTCTTT.

This clonotype was observed many times. CDR3 sequence (DNA): TGTGCCAGCAGCCACCGTCGGCGGGGGGGGTACGATGAGCAGTTCTTC. This codes for CASSHRRRGGYDEQFF. The chain joins TRBV3-1 to TRBJ2-1, with 9 positions matching TRBD2. With 3 bases clipped from V and 8 bases from J, the junction kept 11 bases outside the gene matches. CDR1 and CDR2 (germline): LGHDT, YNNKEL (reference sequence). CDR3 length: 16 residues.

V usage is TRBV20-1 and J usage is TRBJ1-2; D may be TRBD1 (6 bases). The germline gives CDR1 DFQATT, CDR2 SNEGSKA (reference sequence). Trimming removed 4 bases at V and 5 bases at J, with 11 bases between. This CDR3 contains 12 residues. The CDR3 bases are TGCAGTGCTACGGACAGTTTATATGGCTACACCTTC. Translating gives CSATDSLYGYTF.

The chain joins TRBV29-1 to TRBJ1-1; 7 bases match TRBD1. The CDR3 loop spans 14 amino acids. Germline trimming cut 6 bases from V and 1 base from J; bases unmatched to any gene: 8. The germline gives CDR1 SQVTM, CDR2 ANQGSEA. The CDR3 sequence: CSVRGQEPNTEAFF. Written as DNA, the CDR3 is TGCAGCGTGCGCGGACAGGAACCGAACACTGAAGCTTTCTTT. Full variable domain (rest looked up from reference TRBV29-1 and TRBJ1-1): SAVISQKPSRDICQRGTSLTIQCQVDSQVTMMFWYRQQPGQSLTLIATANQGSEATYESGFVIDKFPISRPNLTFSTLTVSNMSPEDSSIYLCSVRGQEPNTEAFFGQGTRLTVV.

This clonotype was detected only once. The rearrangement links TRBV19 to TRBJ2-7, with D unclear. V shed 4 bases and J shed 4 bases, with 14 bases lying between them. Per germline, CDR1 LNHDA and CDR2 SQIVND (reference sequence). The CDR3 consists of 14 residues. The CDR3 DNA follows: TGTGCCAGTAGTAGTGACGGCCGGTCGTACGAGCAGTACTTC. It codes for CASSSDGRSYEQYF.

This clonotype was detected a few times. The J gene is TRBJ2-7, the V gene TRBV6-2 or TRBV6-3, with 7 bases fitting TRBD1. With 6 bases clipped from V and 6 bases from J, the junction kept 5 bases outside the gene matches. Germline CDR1 and CDR2: MNHEY and SVGEGT. This CDR3 has 12 amino acids. This chain's CDR3 is CASRNRGGEQYF. CDR3 in DNA: TGTGCCAGCAGAAACAGGGGCGGCGAGCAGTACTTC.

There are a few counts of this clonotype. This chain connects TRBV19 to TRBJ2-7; 11 positions match TRBD2. After removal of 2 bases from V and 6 bases from J, the junction contained 3 bases not matched to a gene. In germline, CDR1 is LNHDA, CDR2 SQIVND (reference sequence). The CDR3 spans 14 residues. The CDR3 DNA follows: TGTGCCAGTAGTATACGACTAGCGGGATTCGAGCAGTACTTC. Protein product: CASSIRLAGFEQYF.

The CDR3, as DNA: TGTGCCAGCAGCTTAGATTTGGAGGGAGCTTACAATGAGCAGTTCTTC. Its protein is CASSLDLEGAYNEQFF. The chain uses TRBV11-2 and TRBJ2-1, with D tentatively TRBD2 (6 bases). Trimming took 0 bases from V and 4 from J, leaving 13 bases between them. The CDR3 spans 16 residues. Per germline, CDR1 SGHAT and CDR2 FQNNGV.

In its sample, this clonotype was seen many times. The genes are TRBV28 and TRBJ2-1, with 9 bases lining up with TRBD2. Trimming took 3 bases from V and 0 from J; bases not matched to a gene: 3. This CDR3 contains 16 residues. The germline CDR1 and CDR2 sequences are MDHEN and SYDVKM. The CDR3 is CASSFSGRPSYNEQFF. CDR3 bases: TGTGCCAGCAGTTTTAGCGGGAGACCCTCCTACAATGAGCAGTTCTTC. Filled out from reference TRBV28 and TRBJ2-1, the complete variable domain reads DVKVTQSSRYLVKRTGEKVFLECVQDMDHENMFWYRQDPGLGLRLIYFSYDVKMKEKGDIPEGYSVSREKKERFSLILESASTNQTSMYLCASSFSGRPSYNEQFFGPGTRLTVL.